This T cell receptor (beta chain) was profiled in a study of blood T cell repertoires in COVID-19. Across the study: Samples representing acute and convalescent COVID-19 were sourced from the United States, Italy and Spain. T cells, B-cell-depleted T cells, or PBMCs provided the cDNA or gDNA that served as material.

The CDR3 runs 17 residues. V lost 0 bases and J 5 bases, leaving 19 bases between the germline ends. Germline lookup yields CDR1 LNHDA and CDR2 SQIVND (reference sequence). In the authors' methods: Reference gene primers were amplified, and this amplification served to estimate nucleated cell counts. Repertoires were generated with immunoSEQ multiplex PCR, while TCRdb's copy carries only in-frame clones and drops some. V, J and clone size derive from that table, while D and trimming were established from the DNA sequence. The table lists some 260,000 clones, around 85% of them singletons. The chain links TRBV19 to TRBJ1-2, with D perhaps matching TRBD1 (6 bases). The clonotype was recovered from a man at least 80 years old with acute or convalescent COVID-19. The specimen was peripheral blood. The CDR3 protein is CASSIEGGPAPGYGYTF. In nucleotides, the CDR3 is TGTGCCAGTAGTATAGAGGGGGGGCCAGCCCCTGGATATGGCTACACCTTC.